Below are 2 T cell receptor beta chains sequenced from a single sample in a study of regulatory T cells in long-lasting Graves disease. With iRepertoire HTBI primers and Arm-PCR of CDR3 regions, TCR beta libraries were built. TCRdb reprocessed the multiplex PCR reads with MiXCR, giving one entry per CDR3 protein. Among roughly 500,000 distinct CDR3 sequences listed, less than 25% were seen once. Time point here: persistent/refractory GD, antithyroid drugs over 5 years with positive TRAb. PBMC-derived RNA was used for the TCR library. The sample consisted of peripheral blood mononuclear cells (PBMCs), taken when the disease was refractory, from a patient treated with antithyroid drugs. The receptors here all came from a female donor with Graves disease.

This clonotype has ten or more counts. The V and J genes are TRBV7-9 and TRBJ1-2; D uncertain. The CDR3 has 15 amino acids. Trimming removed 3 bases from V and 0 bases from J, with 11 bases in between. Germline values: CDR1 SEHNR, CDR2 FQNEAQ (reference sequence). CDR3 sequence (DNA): TGTGCCAGCAGCTTTACAGCGCTAGCTAACTATGGCTACACCTTC. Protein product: CASSFTALANYGYTF.

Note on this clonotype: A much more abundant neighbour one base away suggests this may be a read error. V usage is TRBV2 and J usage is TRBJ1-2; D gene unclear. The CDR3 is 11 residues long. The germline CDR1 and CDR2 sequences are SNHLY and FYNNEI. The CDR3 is CANSEEDGYTF. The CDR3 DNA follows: TGTGCCAACAGTGAAGAGGATGGCTACACCTTC.